The T cell receptor (beta chain) described here comes from a study of T cells after yellow fever vaccination. The wider study: Fractions with few cells were prepared using SMART-Seq v4 Ultra Low Input. Study-level points and caveats: The secondary response showed a weaker magnitude and a faster peak, day 5 versus 15.

As to this clonotype: Its antigen is as yet unknown.

With 3 bases removed from V and 0 bases from J, the gap between germline ends came to 10 bases. Looked up from germline, CDR1 is SGDLS and CDR2 is YYNGEE. This CDR3 is built from 15 residues. One entry per CDR3 protein, called by TCRdb with MiXCR from the 5' RACE reads. This sample has about 110,000 distinct CDR3 sequences, with 8.4% found just once. Sequences were derived from CD8+ T cells sorted from PBMCs, sampled 45 days after the yellow fever booster vaccination. This chain links TRBV9 with TRBJ1-3; D gene ambiguous. This sequence was found in a man younger than 45 who received the YFV17D yellow fever vaccine. The CDR3 region has the DNA TGTGCCAGCAGCGAGACCGGAGACTCTGGAAACACCATATATTTT. Translating gives CASSETGDSGNTIYF.